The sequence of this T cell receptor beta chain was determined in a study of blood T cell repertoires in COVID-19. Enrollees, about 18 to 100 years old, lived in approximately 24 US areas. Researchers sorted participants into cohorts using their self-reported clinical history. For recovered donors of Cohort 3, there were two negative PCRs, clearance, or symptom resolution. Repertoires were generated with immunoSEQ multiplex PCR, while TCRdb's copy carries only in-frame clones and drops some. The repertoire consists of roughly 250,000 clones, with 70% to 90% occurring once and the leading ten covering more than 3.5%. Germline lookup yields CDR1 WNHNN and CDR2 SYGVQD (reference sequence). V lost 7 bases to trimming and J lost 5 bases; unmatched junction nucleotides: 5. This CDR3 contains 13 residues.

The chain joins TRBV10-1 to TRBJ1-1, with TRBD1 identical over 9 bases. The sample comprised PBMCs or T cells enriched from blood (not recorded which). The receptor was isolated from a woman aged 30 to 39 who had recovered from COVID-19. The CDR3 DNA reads TGCGCCAGCACTCCCGGGACAGGGACTGAAGCTTTCTTT. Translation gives CASTPGTGTEAFF.